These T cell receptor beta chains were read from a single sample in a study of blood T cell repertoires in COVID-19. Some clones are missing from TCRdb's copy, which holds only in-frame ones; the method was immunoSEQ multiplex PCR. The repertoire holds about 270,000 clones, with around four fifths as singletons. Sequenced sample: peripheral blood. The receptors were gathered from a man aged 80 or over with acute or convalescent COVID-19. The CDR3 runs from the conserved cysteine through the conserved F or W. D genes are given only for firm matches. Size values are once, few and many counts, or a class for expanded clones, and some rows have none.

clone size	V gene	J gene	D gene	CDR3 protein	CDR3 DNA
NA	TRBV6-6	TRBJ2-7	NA	CASSHGLADEQYF	TGTGCCAGCAGCCATGGGTTAGCGGACGAGCAGTACTTC
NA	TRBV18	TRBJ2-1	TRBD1	CASSQLTGGVDEQFF	TGTGCCAGCTCCCAATTGACAGGGGGGGTCGATGAGCAGTTCTTC
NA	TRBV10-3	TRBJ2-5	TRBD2	CAISESELGGRATQYF	TGTGCCATCAGTGAGTCGGAGCTCGGCGGGAGAGCGACCCAGTACTTC
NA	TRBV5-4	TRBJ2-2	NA	CASSLAVSPLRGGELFF	TGTGCCAGCAGCTTGGCGGTCTCCCCCCTTCGGGGCGGGGAGCTGTTTTTT
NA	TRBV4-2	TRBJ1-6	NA	CASSLWSSDNSPLHF	TGTGCCAGCAGCCTCTGGTCGAGTGATAATTCACCCCTCCACTTT
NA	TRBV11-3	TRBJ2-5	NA	CASSLGGNQETQYF	TGTGCCAGCAGCTTAGGCGGAAACCAAGAGACCCAGTACTTC
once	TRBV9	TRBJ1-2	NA	CASSVGWGQGGYTF	TGTGCCAGCAGCGTAGGCTGGGGGCAGGGTGGCTACACCTTC
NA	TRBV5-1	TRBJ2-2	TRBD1	CASSSGTGNTGELFF	TGCGCCAGCAGCTCGGGGACAGGGAACACCGGGGAGCTGTTTTTT
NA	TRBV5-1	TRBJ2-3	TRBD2	CASSPLAGGADTQYF	TGCGCCAGCAGCCCCTTGGCGGGAGGGGCAGATACGCAGTATTTT
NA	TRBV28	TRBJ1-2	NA	CASNKGGLLGYGYTF	TGTGCCAGCAACAAGGGCGGACTGCTAGGCTATGGCTACACCTTC
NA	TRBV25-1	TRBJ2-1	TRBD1	CASSGDRAFNYNEQFF	TGTGCCAGCAGTGGTGACAGGGCTTTCAACTACAATGAGCAGTTCTTC
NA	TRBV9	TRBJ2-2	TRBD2	CASSPRTSGANTGELFF	TGTGCCAGCAGCCCCCGGACTAGCGGCGCGAACACCGGGGAGCTGTTTTTT
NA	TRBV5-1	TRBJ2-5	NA	CASSSMTAQETQYF	TGCGCCAGCAGCTCAATGACAGCACAAGAGACCCAGTACTTC
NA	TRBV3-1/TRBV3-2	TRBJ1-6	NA	CASSQVWQGNSPLHF	TGTGCCAGCAGCCAAGTCTGGCAGGGCAATTCACCCCTCCACTTT
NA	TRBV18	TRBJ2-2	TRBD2	CASSFLQGAGGQNTGELFF	TGTGCCAGCTCGTTCCTCCAAGGCGCGGGGGGTCAGAACACCGGGGAGCTGTTTTTT
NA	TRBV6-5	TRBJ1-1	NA	CASGQAGTGEAFF	TGTGCCAGCGGTCAGGCTGGAACTGGTGAAGCTTTCTTT
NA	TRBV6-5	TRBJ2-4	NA	CASSSGHVDIQYF	TGTGCCAGCAGTTCGGGACATGTGGACATTCAGTACTTC
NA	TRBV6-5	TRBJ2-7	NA	CASSLRESYDEQYF	TGTGCCAGCAGTCTAAGAGAGTCCTATGACGAGCAGTACTTC
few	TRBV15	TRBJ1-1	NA	CATSLLEGSTEAFF	TGTGCCACCAGCCTCCTGGAGGGTAGCACTGAAGCTTTCTTT
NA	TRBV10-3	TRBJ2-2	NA	CAISRLTGELFF	TGTGCCATCTCTAGGTTAACCGGGGAGCTGTTTTTT
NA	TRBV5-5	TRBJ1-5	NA	CASSIAGTRNQPQHF	TGTGCCAGCAGCATCGCCGGGACACGTAATCAGCCCCAGCATTTT
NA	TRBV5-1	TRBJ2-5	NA	CASSLGAETQYF	TGCGCCAGCAGCTTGGGGGCGGAGACCCAGTACTTC
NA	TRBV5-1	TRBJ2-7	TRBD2	CASSLGFGTSGTYEQYF	TGCGCCAGCAGCTTGGGGTTTGGGACTAGCGGCACCTACGAGCAGTACTTC
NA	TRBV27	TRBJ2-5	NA	CASSLRGPSVQTQYF	TGTGCCAGCAGTTTACGGGGACCTAGCGTACAGACCCAGTACTTC
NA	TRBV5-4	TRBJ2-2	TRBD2	CASSKGLAGGTGELFF	TGTGCCAGCAGCAAGGGACTAGCGGGAGGTACCGGGGAGCTGTTTTTT
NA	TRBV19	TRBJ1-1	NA	CASSLRQSLMNTEAFF	TGTGCCAGTAGTCTTCGACAGAGTCTTATGAACACTGAAGCTTTCTTT
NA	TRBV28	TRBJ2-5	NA	CASRTGVQETQYF	TGTGCCAGCCGTACGGGGGTCCAAGAGACCCAGTACTTC
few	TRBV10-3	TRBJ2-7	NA	CAISDAGQTTAGYF	TGTGCCATCAGTGATGCGGGACAGACTACCGCTGGGTACTTC
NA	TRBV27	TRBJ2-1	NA	CASSYRRSYNEQFF	TGTGCCAGCAGTTACCGTCGGAGCTACAATGAGCAGTTCTTC
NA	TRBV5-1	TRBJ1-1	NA	CASSLVRPGYGNTEAFF	TGCGCCAGCAGCTTGGTTCGTCCAGGCTATGGGAACACTGAAGCTTTCTTT
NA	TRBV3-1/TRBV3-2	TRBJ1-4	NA	CASSQRGGGTNEKLFF	TGTGCCAGCAGCCAACGGGGGGGTGGGACTAATGAAAAACTGTTTTTT
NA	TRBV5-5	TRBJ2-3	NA	CASSLAGGGGTDTQYF	TGTGCCAGCAGCTTGGCGGGGGGCGGTGGCACAGATACGCAGTATTTT
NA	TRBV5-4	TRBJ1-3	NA	CASSLRGGNTIYF	TGTGCCAGCAGCCTAAGAGGAGGGAACACCATATATTTT
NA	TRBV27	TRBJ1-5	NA	CASSLSGSISNQPQHF	TGTGCCAGCAGTTTAAGCGGATCTATTAGCAATCAGCCCCAGCATTTT
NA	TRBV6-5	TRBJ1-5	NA	CATRGSGVGNQPQHF	TGTGCCACCAGGGGCTCAGGGGTGGGCAATCAGCCCCAGCATTTT
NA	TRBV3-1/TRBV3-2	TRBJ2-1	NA	CASSQAGGLVF	TGTGCCAGCAGCCAAGCGGGGGGCTTGGTCTTC
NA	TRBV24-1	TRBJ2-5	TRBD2	CATSGGGNFGETQYF	TGTGCCACCAGTGGGGGGGGGAATTTCGGCGAGACCCAGTACTTC
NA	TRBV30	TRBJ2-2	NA	CAWSVQGTGELFF	TGTGCCTGGAGTGTGCAGGGGACCGGGGAGCTGTTTTTT
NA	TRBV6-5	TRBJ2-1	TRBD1	CASSQPGQGYNEQFF	TGTGCCAGCAGTCAACCGGGACAGGGATACAATGAGCAGTTCTTC
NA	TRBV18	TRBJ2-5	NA	CASSPGQASTGETQYF	TGTGCCAGCTCACCAGGTCAGGCATCCACGGGGGAGACCCAGTACTTC
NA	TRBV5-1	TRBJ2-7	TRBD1	CASSLLEGGDEQYF	TGCGCCAGCAGCTTGTTGGAAGGGGGCGACGAGCAGTACTTC
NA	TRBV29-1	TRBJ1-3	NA	CSVSVSGNTIYF	TGCAGCGTTTCTGTCTCTGGAAACACCATATATTTT
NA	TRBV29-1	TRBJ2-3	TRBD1	CSVQTGGMTDTQYF	TGCAGCGTGCAAACAGGGGGCATGACAGATACGCAGTATTTT
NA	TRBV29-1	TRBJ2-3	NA	CSVGGGSTDTQYF	TGCAGCGTGGGTGGGGGCAGCACAGATACGCAGTATTTT
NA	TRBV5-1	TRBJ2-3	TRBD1	CASMNRGDTDTQYF	TGCGCCAGCATGAACAGGGGGGACACAGATACGCAGTATTTT
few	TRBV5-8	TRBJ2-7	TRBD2	CASSLEGRGSSYEQYF	TGTGCCAGCAGCTTGGAGGGGCGGGGGTCCTCCTACGAGCAGTACTTC
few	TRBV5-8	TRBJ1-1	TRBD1	CASSEQGGSTEAFF	TGTGCCAGCAGCGAACAGGGGGGTAGCACTGAAGCTTTCTTT
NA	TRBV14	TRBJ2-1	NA	CASSQVLIGAYNEQFF	TGTGCCAGCAGCCAAGTCCTTATCGGAGCCTACAATGAGCAGTTCTTC
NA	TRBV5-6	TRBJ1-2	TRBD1	CASSFDRASYGYTF	TGTGCCAGCAGCTTTGACAGGGCCAGCTATGGCTACACCTTC
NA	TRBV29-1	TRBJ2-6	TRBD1	CSVEDLLLVWRDRGLRSGANVLTF	TGCAGCGTTGAAGATCTTTTGTTGGTCTGGAGGGACAGGGGGCTCCGCTCTGGGGCCAACGTCCTGACTTTC
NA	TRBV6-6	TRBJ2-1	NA	CASSPRQATYNEQFF	TGTGCCAGCAGCCCCCGACAGGCCACCTACAATGAGCAGTTCTTC
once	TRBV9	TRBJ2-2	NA	CASSAQGLGTGELFF	TGTGCCAGCAGCGCCCAGGGGTTGGGAACCGGGGAGCTGTTTTTT
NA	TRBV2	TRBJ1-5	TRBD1	CASSTDRVLGQPQHF	TGTGCCAGCAGTACGGACAGGGTCTTGGGTCAGCCCCAGCATTTT
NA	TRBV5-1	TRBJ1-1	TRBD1	CASSNTGATEAFF	TGCGCCAGCAGCAACACAGGGGCCACTGAAGCTTTCTTT
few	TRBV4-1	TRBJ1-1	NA	CASSQVAQMREAFF	TGCGCCAGCAGCCAAGTTGCACAAATGAGGGAAGCTTTCTTT
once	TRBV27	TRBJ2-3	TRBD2	CASSSWTSGGGSDTQYF	TGTGCCAGCAGTTCGTGGACTAGCGGGGGGGGCTCGGATACGCAGTATTTT
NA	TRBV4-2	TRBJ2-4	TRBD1	CASSLGGEGKIAKNIQYF	TGTGCCAGCAGCCTAGGGGGCGAGGGGAAAATAGCCAAAAACATTCAGTACTTC
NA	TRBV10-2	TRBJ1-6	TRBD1	CASSTHRGSSSYNSPLHF	TGCGCCAGCAGTACTCACAGGGGATCGAGCTCCTATAATTCACCCCTCCACTTT
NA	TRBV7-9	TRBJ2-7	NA	CASSRGGAGGYEQYF	TGTGCCAGCAGCCGGGGGGGGGCAGGGGGCTACGAGCAGTACTTC
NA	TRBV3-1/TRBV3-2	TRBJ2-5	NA	CASSQVQPAQYF	TGTGCCAGCAGCCAGGTACAGCCGGCCCAGTACTTC